This T cell receptor beta chain was documented in a study of blood T cells in healthy people across ages. CDR3 size: 16 residues. Germline V gives CDR1 MNHEY, CDR2 SMNVEV (reference sequence). Sample-barcoded 5' priming and a J-beta primer mix drove a second PCR of roughly 6 to 12 cycles. Individual samples furnished no less than 2.5 million CDR3-containing paired-end reads apiece. TCRdb called the 5' RACE reads again in MiXCR, with one record for every CDR3 protein. Of around 800,000 distinct CDR3 sequences listed, around 62% were seen once; the top ten hold roughly 25%. Study-level findings and limits: Estimated diversity that came from one million T cells was considered an underestimate. A roughly linear age-dependent decrease characterized TCR beta diversity per million T cells.

In the case of this clonotype: Its antigen is as yet unknown.

This sequence originates from a man aged 30-40 years in good health. V is TRBV27 and J is TRBJ2-1, with D perhaps TRBD1 or TRBD2 (6 bases each). The J call may be incorrect, as the DNA end agrees better with TRBJ2-7. Source material: blood. The CDR3 spells CASSFLGGHSYNEQYF. For the CDR3, the DNA is TGTGCCAGCAGTTTTCTTGGGGGGCACTCCTACAATGAGCAGTACTTC.